Listed below are T cell receptor beta chains from one sample, sequenced in a study of a mutant IDH1 vaccine in newly diagnosed glioma. Their antigens are not known. This table comes from immunoSEQ multiplex PCR, and its TCRdb copy is limited to in-frame clones, with some not included. This sample has 77,000 or so clones, with 70% to 90% found just once. Sequencing was performed on PBMCs, taken from a glioma patient whose treatment included an IDH1 peptide vaccine. Receptor source: a middle-aged man with glioma. Both conserved end residues are part of each CDR3. The D gene is left open where the match is weak. The size entry is marked missing in some rows and otherwise reads once, few, many or a size class.

-	TRBV4-3	TRBJ2-4	-	CASRSAKNIQYF	TGCGCCAGCCGTTCCGCTAAAAACATTCAGTACTTC
-	TRBV28	TRBJ1-2	once	CASSRDYGYTF	TGTGCCAGCAGCAGGGACTATGGCTACACCTTC
TRBD1	TRBV7-2	TRBJ2-7	-	CASSLEWDRSYEQYF	TGTGCCAGCAGCTTAGAGTGGGACAGATCCTACGAGCAGTACTTC
TRBD1	TRBV19	TRBJ1-2	-	CASSAGQGGYGYTF	TGTGCCAGTAGTGCCGGACAGGGGGGCTATGGCTACACCTTC
-	TRBV9	TRBJ1-5	-	CASSVGQMGQPQHF	TGTGCCAGCAGCGTAGGACAGATGGGGCAGCCCCAGCATTTT
-	TRBV30	TRBJ2-3	-	CAWAGASSLADTQYF	TGTGCCTGGGCCGGCGCTAGCTCCCTCGCAGATACGCAGTATTTT
TRBD2	TRBV30	TRBJ2-7	few	CAWTRSGGRNEQYF	TGTGCCTGGACCCGCAGCGGGGGGCGAAACGAGCAGTACTTC
-	TRBV4-3	TRBJ2-3	-	CASSQDGLARDTQYF	TGCGCCAGCAGCCAAGATGGCCTAGCGAGGGATACGCAGTATTTT
TRBD1	TRBV2	TRBJ1-2	-	CASSEVGRDRGNYGYTF	TGTGCCAGCAGTGAAGTAGGACGGGACAGGGGAAACTATGGCTACACCTTC
-	TRBV6-5	TRBJ1-1	-	CASSHTGNTEAFF	TGTGCCAGCAGTCATACAGGGAACACTGAAGCTTTCTTT
TRBD2	TRBV5-8	TRBJ2-3	-	CASSVGAGGGTDTQYF	TGTGCCAGCAGCGTTGGAGCTGGGGGGGGCACAGATACGCAGTATTTT
TRBD2	TRBV4-3	TRBJ2-3	once	CASSQEFGTTTDTQYF	TGCGCCAGCAGCCAAGAGTTTGGGACTACCACAGATACGCAGTATTTT
TRBD1	TRBV6-5	TRBJ1-1	-	CASRDSYMNTEAFF	TGTGCCAGTCGGGACAGCTACATGAACACTGAAGCTTTCTTT
-	TRBV7-3	TRBJ2-7	-	CASKETGQYEQYF	TGTGCCAGCAAGGAAACGGGACAATACGAGCAGTACTTC
-	TRBV2	TRBJ2-3	once	CASSALGGSALDTQYF	TGTGCCAGCAGTGCCTTGGGGGGTAGCGCGTTAGATACGCAGTATTTT
-	TRBV7-9	TRBJ2-7	-	CASSLGSYEQYF	TGTGCCAGCAGCTTAGGATCCTACGAGCAGTACTTC
TRBD1	TRBV2	TRBJ1-6	once	CASTETGGPWGSPLHF	TGTGCCAGCACTGAGACAGGGGGCCCTTGGGGTTCACCCCTCCACTTT
-	TRBV6-5	TRBJ1-5	once	CASSPGRVSNQPQHF	TGTGCCAGCAGTCCCGGGAGGGTGAGCAATCAGCCCCAGCATTTT
TRBD1	TRBV28	TRBJ2-2	-	CASRRDRVVGELFF	TGTGCCAGCCGGAGGGACAGGGTGGTCGGGGAGCTGTTTTTT
-	TRBV2	TRBJ1-4	-	CASTRDGLENEKLFF	TGTGCCAGCACTAGGGACGGCCTGGAGAATGAAAAACTGTTTTTT
-	TRBV7-3	TRBJ2-4	-	CASSLEVGNIQYF	TGTGCCAGCAGCTTAGAGGTTGGGAACATTCAGTACTTC
TRBD2	TRBV7-8	TRBJ2-7	-	CASSGYSGSSYEQYF	TGTGCCAGCAGCGGATACAGCGGGAGCTCCTACGAGCAGTACTTC
-	TRBV18	TRBJ2-1	-	CASSHMLGEQFF	TGTGCCAGCTCACACATGCTGGGTGAGCAGTTCTTC
TRBD1	TRBV6-5	TRBJ1-1	-	CASGQGGTEAFF	TGTGCCAGCGGGCAGGGGGGGACTGAAGCTTTCTTT
TRBD1	TRBV5-4	TRBJ1-1	-	CASSPDRRNTEAFF	TGTGCCAGCAGCCCGGACAGGAGGAACACTGAAGCTTTCTTT
-	TRBV7-2	TRBJ1-1	-	CASSEGPGLEAFF	TGTGCCAGCAGCGAGGGACCAGGACTTGAAGCTTTCTTT
TRBD2	TRBV30	TRBJ2-3	-	CAWSTPGTSGGISTDTQYF	TGTGCCTGGAGTACGCCCGGGACTAGCGGGGGGATTAGCACAGATACGCAGTATTTT
TRBD2	TRBV27	TRBJ2-1	-	CASSLSLAANEQFF	TGTGCCAGCAGTTTATCCCTAGCGGCGAATGAGCAGTTCTTC
-	TRBV4-2	TRBJ2-7	-	CASSQDGLYEQYF	TGTGCCAGCAGCCAAGATGGCCTATACGAGCAGTACTTC
-	TRBV7-2	TRBJ2-7	-	CASSLASLEEPFYEQYF	TGTGCCAGCAGCTTAGCGAGCCTCGAGGAACCTTTCTACGAGCAGTACTTC
TRBD1	TRBV27	TRBJ2-3	-	CASHRDRGRGDTQYF	TGTGCCAGCCACCGGGACAGGGGGCGTGGAGATACGCAGTATTTT
TRBD2	TRBV30	TRBJ2-1	-	CAWSATSGKQFF	TGTGCCTGGAGTGCTACTAGCGGTAAGCAGTTCTTC
-	TRBV6-1	TRBJ1-6	-	CASSLSGDSPLHF	TGTGCCAGCAGTCTAAGCGGGGATTCACCCCTCCACTTT
TRBD1	TRBV28	TRBJ2-1	-	CAAAGTGAPNEQFF	TGTGCCGCTGCCGGGACAGGGGCACCCAATGAGCAGTTCTTC
-	TRBV28	TRBJ1-1	few	CASSGWGTGNTEAFF	TGTGCCAGCAGTGGGTGGGGAACGGGGAACACTGAAGCTTTCTTT
-	TRBV6-1	TRBJ2-7	-	CASSALQGEGEQYF	TGTGCCAGCAGTGCTCTGCAGGGAGAGGGCGAGCAGTACTTC
-	TRBV9	TRBJ1-2	-	CASSVDTPTGRGGYTF	TGTGCCAGCAGCGTAGACACCCCGACAGGAAGGGGTGGCTACACCTTC
-	TRBV13	TRBJ2-7	-	CASSLGGQEQYF	TGTGCCAGCAGCTTAGGAGGGCAAGAGCAGTACTTC
TRBD1	TRBV28	TRBJ1-5	-	CASSKLTGTGNNQPQHF	TGTGCCAGCAGTAAACTAACCGGGACAGGGAATAATCAGCCCCAGCATTTT
-	TRBV18	TRBJ1-1	-	CASSPSIGLTEAFF	TGTGCCAGCTCACCTTCAATCGGCCTCACTGAAGCTTTCTTT
-	TRBV7-2	TRBJ1-1	-	CASSLDTGHAFF	TGTGCCAGCAGCTTAGATACAGGGCATGCTTTCTTT
-	TRBV29-1	TRBJ1-5	-	CSVGQGNQPQHF	TGCAGCGTTGGTCAGGGCAATCAGCCCCAGCATTTT
TRBD2	TRBV14	TRBJ2-3	-	CASSRSGLAVTDTQYF	TGTGCCAGCAGTCGTTCGGGACTAGCGGTCACAGATACGCAGTATTTT
-	TRBV7-2	TRBJ1-5	-	CASSHTGSYQPQHF	TGTGCCAGCAGCCACACAGGGTCTTATCAGCCCCAGCATTTT
TRBD2	TRBV9	TRBJ2-2	-	CASSVGGLAGHSNTGELFF	TGTGCCAGCAGCGTAGGAGGACTAGCGGGACACTCGAACACCGGGGAGCTGTTTTTT
-	TRBV30	TRBJ1-5	-	CAWGRGQPQHF	TGTGCCTGGGGACGGGGGCAGCCCCAGCATTTT